This record looks at one T cell receptor beta chain sequence and its context. The antigen is undetermined. This specimen belongs to a study of T cell repertoires in cytomegalovirus infection. On the study more broadly: Indications came from public TCR beta signatures; they pointed to CMV infection and to a matching HLA type.

The V segment lost 3 bases and the J segment 2 bases; nucleotides outside the gene matches: 7. The CDR3 runs to 17 residues. The germline V gene encodes CDR1 SGHRS and CDR2 YFSETQ. Study-wide results and caveats: Cumulative frequency of public TCR beta families picked out carriers of CMV plus the relevant HLA.

Each CDR3 protein is one row after TCRdb ran MiXCR on the reads. The repertoire holds some 920,000 distinct CDR3 sequences, with around 32% as singletons. The specimen comprised cultured CD8+ T cells from PBMCs, sampled from culture after CMV antigen stimulation. The rearrangement joins TRBV5-1 to TRBJ2-3; 12 positions match TRBD2. This sequence originates from a human donor in good health (CMV status not recorded). Some clones in this sample may be carry-over from other donors' samples. In DNA, the CDR3 is TGCGCCAGCAGCTCACGGGCTAGCGGGGGGGCCACAGATACGCAGTATTTT. This gives the protein CASSSRASGGATDTQYF. The variable domain in full, completed from reference TRBV5-1 and TRBJ2-3, reads KAGVTQTPRYLIKTRGQQVTLSCSPISGHRSVSWYQQTPGQGLQFLFEYFSETQRNKGNFPGRFSGRQFSNSRSEMNVSTLELGDSALYLCASSSRASGGATDTQYFGPGTRLTVL.